The text below deals with one TCR beta chain. Its target is unknown. TCRdb re-called the multiplex PCR reads with MiXCR, one entry per CDR3 protein. The sample lists some 230,000 distinct CDR3 sequences, less than 40% seen once, with 3% to 4% in the top ten. The sample originates from a study of breast tumors, draining lymph nodes, adjacent tissues. General study findings and limits: Findings are consistent with lymph node origin and intratumoral expansion of most tumor T cells.

Axillary draining lymph nodes of breast cancer patients supplied the node samples. Trimming took 4 bases from V and 4 from J, leaving 27 bases between them. Germline CDR1 and CDR2: SGHTA and FQGNSA. This CDR3 is 19 amino acids long. The chain has TRBV7-2 and TRBJ2-3; D might be TRBD1 or TRBD2, each matching 5 bases. This clonotype was sampled from a female donor with breast cancer. Some clones in this sample may be carry-over from other donors' samples. The specimen sequenced was axillary lymph node tissue. The CDR3 bases are TGTGCCAGCAGCTGGCCCGGGACGGCTAGCTCGGCACACCCAGATACGCAGTATTTT. Translated, it gives CASSWPGTASSAHPDTQYF.